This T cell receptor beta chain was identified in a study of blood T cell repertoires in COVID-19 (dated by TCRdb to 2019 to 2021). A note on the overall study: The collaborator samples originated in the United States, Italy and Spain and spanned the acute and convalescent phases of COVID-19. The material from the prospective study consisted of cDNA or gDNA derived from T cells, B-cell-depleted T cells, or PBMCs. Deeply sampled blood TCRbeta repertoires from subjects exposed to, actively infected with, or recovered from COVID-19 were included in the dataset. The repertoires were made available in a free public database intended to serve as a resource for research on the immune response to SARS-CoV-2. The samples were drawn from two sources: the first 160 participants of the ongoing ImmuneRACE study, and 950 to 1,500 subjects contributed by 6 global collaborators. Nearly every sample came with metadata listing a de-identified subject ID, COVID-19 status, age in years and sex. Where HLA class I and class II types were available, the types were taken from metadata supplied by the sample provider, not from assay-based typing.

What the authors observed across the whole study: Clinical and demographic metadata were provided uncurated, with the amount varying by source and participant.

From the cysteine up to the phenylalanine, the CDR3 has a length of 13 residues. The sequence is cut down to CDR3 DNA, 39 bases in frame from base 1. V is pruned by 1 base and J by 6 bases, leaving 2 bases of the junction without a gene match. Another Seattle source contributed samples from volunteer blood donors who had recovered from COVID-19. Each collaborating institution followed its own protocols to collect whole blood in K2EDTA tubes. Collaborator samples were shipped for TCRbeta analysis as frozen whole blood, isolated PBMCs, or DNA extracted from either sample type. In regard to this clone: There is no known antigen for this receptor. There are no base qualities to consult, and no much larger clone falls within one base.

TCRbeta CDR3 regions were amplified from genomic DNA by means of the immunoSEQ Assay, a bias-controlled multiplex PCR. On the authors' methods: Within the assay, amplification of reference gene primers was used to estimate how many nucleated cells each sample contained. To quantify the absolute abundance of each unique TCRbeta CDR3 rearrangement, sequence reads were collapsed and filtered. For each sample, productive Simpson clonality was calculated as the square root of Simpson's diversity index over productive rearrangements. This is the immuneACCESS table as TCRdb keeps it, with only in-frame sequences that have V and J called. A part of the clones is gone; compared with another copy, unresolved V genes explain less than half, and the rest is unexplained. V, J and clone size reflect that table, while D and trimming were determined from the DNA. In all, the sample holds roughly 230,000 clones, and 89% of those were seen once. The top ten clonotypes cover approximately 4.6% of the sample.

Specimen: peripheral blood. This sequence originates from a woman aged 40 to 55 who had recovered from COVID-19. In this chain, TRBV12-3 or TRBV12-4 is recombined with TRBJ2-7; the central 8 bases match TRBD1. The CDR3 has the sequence CASSLGTGSEQYF. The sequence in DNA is TGTGCCAGCAGTTTAGGGACAGGGTCCGAGCAGTACTTC.